These 15 T cell receptor beta chains came from one sample sequenced in a study of technical replicates of blood from a handful of donors. The protocol was immunoSEQ multiplex PCR, while the TCRdb copy is restricted to in-frame clones and leaves out a portion. The sample includes about 72,000 clones, nearly 97% seen only once; the top ten take approximately 0.22%. Sequencing used T cells isolated from PBMCs. Source of these receptors: a human donor in good health.

This rearrangement joins TRBV13 to TRBJ2-7; no clear D gene. The CDR3 extends over 15 amino acids. Between the trimmed V and J ends, which lost 0 bases and 0 bases, there was a span of 9 bases. Germline lookup yields CDR1 PRHDT and CDR2 FYEKMQ (reference sequence). The CDR3 sequence is CASSLGTPTSYEQYF. The CDR3 DNA reads as TGTGCCAGCAGCTTAGGGACACCTACCTCCTACGAGCAGTACTTC.

V is TRBV11-2 and J is TRBJ2-7; perhaps TRBD1 as D (5 bases). CDR3 length equals 12 residues. The germline V gene encodes CDR1 SGHAT and CDR2 FQNNGV. V was cut by 5 bases and J by 5 bases, with 10 bases left in between. DNA of the CDR3: TGTGCCAGCAGCCCCCAGGGTAACGAGCAGTACTTC. Protein: CASSPQGNEQYF.

V usage is TRBV10-1 and J usage is TRBJ1-1; no definite D call. The CDR3 spans 15 residues. V lost 2 bases, J lost 6 bases, and 16 bases lay in between. From germline, CDR1 is WNHNN and CDR2 SYGVQD (reference sequence). CDR3 DNA sequence: TGCGCCAGCAGTGAGAATCGGGGAGGGTCACCTGAAGCTTTCTTT. This gives the protein CASSENRGGSPEAFF.

The chain employs TRBV6-5 and TRBJ1-1, with D unclear. CDR1 and CDR2 from the germline V gene are MNHEY and SVGAGI. V was cut by 6 bases and J by 6 bases, with 17 bases left in between. The CDR3 covers 14 residues. CDR3 coding DNA: TGTGCCAGCAGGGGTCAGACGAGGGTCCCTGAAGCTTTCTTT. This codes for CASRGQTRVPEAFF.

Comments on this clone: The junction does not match germline at one end; this may be a read error. The rearrangement uses TRBV28 and TRBJ1-2; D perhaps matches TRBD1 (5 bases). The CDR3 runs to 13 residues. Germline V gene data show CDR1 as MDHEN and CDR2 as SYDVKM. The CDR3 nucleotides read TGTGCCAGCTCTCAGGAACTCGGGGGAGGTAGGATCTTC. This gives the protein CASSQELGGGRIF.

The chain combines TRBV7-6 with TRBJ1-4, with 7 bases aligning to TRBD1. There are 15 residues in the CDR3. Looked up from germline, CDR1 is SGHVS and CDR2 is FNYEAQ. Germline trimming cut 1 base from V and 3 bases from J; bases unmatched to any gene: 2. CDR3 amino acids: CASSLGQGSNEKLFF. In DNA, the CDR3 is TGTGCCAGCAGCTTAGGACAGGGCTCTAATGAAAAACTGTTTTTT.

This chain joins TRBV5-1 and TRBJ2-1; TRBD1 matches at 9 bases. Germline values: CDR1 SGHRS, CDR2 YFSETQ. The CDR3 has 15 residues. V lost 4 bases and J lost 7; bases outside the gene matches: 9. The CDR3 sequence is CASSAGTGWGNEQFF. CDR3 DNA: TGCGCCAGCAGCGCCGGGACAGGGTGGGGGAATGAGCAGTTCTTC. The entire variable domain, with the rest obtained from reference TRBV5-1 and TRBJ2-1, is as follows: KAGVTQTPRYLIKTRGQQVTLSCSPISGHRSVSWYQQTPGQGLQFLFEYFSETQRNKGNFPGRFSGRQFSNSRSEMNVSTLELGDSALYLCASSAGTGWGNEQFFGPGTRLTVL.

This sequence joins TRBV4-1 and TRBJ2-7, with 8 bases matching TRBD1. With 4 bases clipped from V and 2 bases from J, the junction kept 7 bases outside the gene matches. The CDR3 has 15 residues. The germline V gene encodes CDR1 MGHRA and CDR2 YSYEKL. The CDR3 DNA reads TGCGCCAGCAGCCCACGGACAGGGACCGCCTACGAGCAGTACTTC. Translated, it gives CASSPRTGTAYEQYF.

The chain is built from TRBV7-3 and TRBJ2-5; the match to TRBD1 covers 9 bases. V was pared by 5 bases and J by 6 bases, with 16 bases of the junction left unmatched. Germline CDR1 SGHTA, CDR2 FQGTGA. This CDR3 spans 17 amino acids. The CDR3 DNA follows: TGTGCCAGCAGCCTGACGAACTTACCGGGACAGGGAAAGACCCAGTACTTC. Translating gives CASSLTNLPGQGKTQYF.

The gene calls are TRBV5-4 and TRBJ2-7, with D maybe TRBD2 (6 bases). In germline, CDR1 is SGHNT, CDR2 YYREEE (reference sequence). V lost 3 bases, J lost 2 bases, and 15 bases lay in between. This CDR3 contains 15 residues. CDR3 amino acids: CASSSDPGETYEQYF. DNA of the CDR3: TGTGCCAGCAGCTCGGACCCGGGGGAGACCTACGAGCAGTACTTC.

The chain joins TRBV5-1 to TRBJ2-2; possibly TRBD2 for D (5 bases). Trimming left V 2 bases short and J 3 bases short, with 11 bases between. CDR3 size: 15 residues. Germline CDR1 reads SGHRS; CDR2 reads YFSETQ. Here the CDR3 reads CASSLQWTDTGELFF. Written as DNA, the CDR3 is TGCGCCAGCAGCTTACAATGGACTGACACCGGGGAGCTGTTTTTT. The full variable domain, its missing parts supplied by reference TRBV5-1 and TRBJ2-2, is KAGVTQTPRYLIKTRGQQVTLSCSPISGHRSVSWYQQTPGQGLQFLFEYFSETQRNKGNFPGRFSGRQFSNSRSEMNVSTLELGDSALYLCASSLQWTDTGELFFGEGSRLTVL.

The chain joins TRBV7-9 to TRBJ1-1, with D hard to call. Germline loops: CDR1 SEHNR, CDR2 FQNEAQ (reference sequence). V was cut by 3 bases and J by 1 base, with 9 bases left in between. This CDR3 has 14 residues. The CDR3 DNA follows: TGTGCCAGCAGCTTGGCCGGGTCGAACACTGAAGCTTTCTTT. Translation gives CASSLAGSNTEAFF. The full variable domain, in which reference TRBV7-9 and TRBJ1-1 provide the parts outside the CDR3, is DTGVSQNPRHKITKRGQNVTFRCDPISEHNRLYWYRQTLGQGPEFLTYFQNEAQLEKSRLLSDRFSAERPKGSFSTLEIQRTEQGDSAMYLCASSLAGSNTEAFFGQGTRLTVV.

The chain joins TRBV5-1 to TRBJ2-2; 8 positions agree with TRBD1. This CDR3 has 16 amino acids. Germline V gene lookup returns CDR1 SGHRS and CDR2 YFSETQ. J was trimmed by 0 bases and V by 3 bases; bases with no gene match: 4. CDR3 sequence: CASSSGTGSNTGELFF. CDR3 DNA: TGCGCCAGCAGCTCCGGGACAGGCTCGAACACCGGGGAGCTGTTTTTT.

The V and J genes are TRBV25-1 and TRBJ2-7; D is perhaps TRBD2 (6 bases). The V end was cut by 5 bases, the J end by 4 bases, with 12 bases between. There are 13 residues in the CDR3. Germline V lookup: CDR1 MGHDK, CDR2 SYGVNS. The CDR3 DNA follows: TGTGCCAGCAGTCCACTAGCCCTTTACGAGCAGTACTTC. Residues: CASSPLALYEQYF.

The gene calls are TRBV6-1 and TRBJ2-7, with TRBD1 matching over 7 bases. Germline V CDR1 and CDR2: MNHNS, SASEGT. The J segment lost 3 bases and the V segment lost 8 bases, leaving 7 bases of the junction unmatched. The CDR3 runs 13 residues. The CDR3 region is CASSDRVSYEQYF. CDR3 coding DNA: TGTGCCAGCTCCGACAGGGTAAGCTACGAGCAGTACTTC.